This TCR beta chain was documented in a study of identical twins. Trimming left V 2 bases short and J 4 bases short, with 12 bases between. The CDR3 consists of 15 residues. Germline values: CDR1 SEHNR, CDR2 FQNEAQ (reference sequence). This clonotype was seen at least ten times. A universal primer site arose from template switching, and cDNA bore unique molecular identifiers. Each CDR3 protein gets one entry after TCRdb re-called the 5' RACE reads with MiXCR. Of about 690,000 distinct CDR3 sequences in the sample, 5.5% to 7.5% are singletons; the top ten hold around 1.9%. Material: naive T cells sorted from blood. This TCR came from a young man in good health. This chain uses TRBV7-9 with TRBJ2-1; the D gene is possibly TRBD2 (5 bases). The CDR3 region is CASSLMVRGYNEQFF. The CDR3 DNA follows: TGTGCCAGCAGCTTAATGGTGCGAGGGTACAATGAGCAGTTCTTC. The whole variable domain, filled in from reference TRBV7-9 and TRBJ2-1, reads DTGVSQNPRHKITKRGQNVTFRCDPISEHNRLYWYRQTLGQGPEFLTYFQNEAQLEKSRLLSDRFSAERPKGSFSTLEIQRTEQGDSAMYLCASSLMVRGYNEQFFGPGTRLTVL.